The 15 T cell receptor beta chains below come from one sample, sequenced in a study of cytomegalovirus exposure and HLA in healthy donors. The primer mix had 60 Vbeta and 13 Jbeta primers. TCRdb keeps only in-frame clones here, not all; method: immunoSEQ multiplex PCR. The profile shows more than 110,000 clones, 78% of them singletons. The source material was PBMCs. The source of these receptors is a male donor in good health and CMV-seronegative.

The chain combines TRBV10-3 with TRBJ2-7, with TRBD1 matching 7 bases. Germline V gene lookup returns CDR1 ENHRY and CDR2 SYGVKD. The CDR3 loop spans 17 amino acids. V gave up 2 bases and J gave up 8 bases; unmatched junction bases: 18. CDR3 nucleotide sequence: TGTGCCATCAGTGAGACGAAGCTCCCCGGGACAGCTAGCAAGCAGTACTTC. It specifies CAISETKLPGTASKQYF.

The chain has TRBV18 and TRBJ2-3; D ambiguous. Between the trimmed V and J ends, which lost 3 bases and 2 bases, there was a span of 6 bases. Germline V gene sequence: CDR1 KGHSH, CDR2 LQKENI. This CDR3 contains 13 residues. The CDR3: CASSPGITDTQYF. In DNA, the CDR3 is TGTGCCAGCTCACCGGGCATCACAGATACGCAGTATTTT.

CDR3 protein: CASSQDPRSTDTQYF. Here the CDR3 DNA reads TGCGCCAGCAGCCAAGATCCTAGGAGCACAGATACGCAGTATTTT. This chain joins TRBV4-1 and TRBJ2-3; D remains ambiguous. Trimming cost V 0 bases and J 0 bases, with 7 bases left between them. CDR1 is MGHRA, CDR2 YSYEKL, per germline. CDR3 length: 15 amino acids.

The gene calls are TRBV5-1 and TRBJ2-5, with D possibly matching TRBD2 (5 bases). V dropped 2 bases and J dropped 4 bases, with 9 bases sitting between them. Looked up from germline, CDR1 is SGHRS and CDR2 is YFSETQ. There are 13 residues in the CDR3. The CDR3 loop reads CASSFGVGETQYF. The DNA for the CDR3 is TGCGCCAGCAGCTTCGGGGTGGGAGAGACCCAGTACTTC.

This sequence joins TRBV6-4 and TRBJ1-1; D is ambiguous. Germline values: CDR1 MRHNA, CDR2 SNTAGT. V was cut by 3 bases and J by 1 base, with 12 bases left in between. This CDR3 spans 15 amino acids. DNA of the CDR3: TGTGCCAGCAGTGAAACCGGGGTTTCGAACACTGAAGCTTTCTTT. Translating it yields CASSETGVSNTEAFF.

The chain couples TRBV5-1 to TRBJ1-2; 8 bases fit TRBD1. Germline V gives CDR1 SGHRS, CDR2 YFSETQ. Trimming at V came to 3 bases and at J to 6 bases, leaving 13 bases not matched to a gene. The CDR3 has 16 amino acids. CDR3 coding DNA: TGCGCCAGCAGCTCGGACGTTAATTCGGGACAGGATGGCTACACCTTC. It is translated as CASSSDVNSGQDGYTF. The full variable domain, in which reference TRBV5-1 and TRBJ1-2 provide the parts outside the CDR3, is KAGVTQTPRYLIKTRGQQVTLSCSPISGHRSVSWYQQTPGQGLQFLFEYFSETQRNKGNFPGRFSGRQFSNSRSEMNVSTLELGDSALYLCASSSDVNSGQDGYTFGSGTRLTVV.

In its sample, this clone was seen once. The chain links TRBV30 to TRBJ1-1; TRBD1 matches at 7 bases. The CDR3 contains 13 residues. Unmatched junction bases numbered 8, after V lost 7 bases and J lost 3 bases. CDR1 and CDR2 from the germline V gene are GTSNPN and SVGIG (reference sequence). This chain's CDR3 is CASSTGQDTEAFF. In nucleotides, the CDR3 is TGTGCCTCCTCGACAGGGCAGGACACTGAAGCTTTCTTT.

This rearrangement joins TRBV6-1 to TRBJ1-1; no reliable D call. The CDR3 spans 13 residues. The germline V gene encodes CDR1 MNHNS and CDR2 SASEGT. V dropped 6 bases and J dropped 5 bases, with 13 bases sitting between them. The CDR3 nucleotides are TGTGCCAGCAGCGATGAAGGGAGGACTGAAGCTTTCTTT. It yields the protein CASSDEGRTEAFF.

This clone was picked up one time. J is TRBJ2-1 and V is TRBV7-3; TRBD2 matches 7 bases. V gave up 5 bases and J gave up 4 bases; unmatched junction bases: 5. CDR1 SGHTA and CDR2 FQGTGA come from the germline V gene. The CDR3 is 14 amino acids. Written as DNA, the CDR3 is TGTGCCAGCAGCCCCGTGGGAGGGTACAATGAGCAGTTCTTC. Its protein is CASSPVGGYNEQFF.

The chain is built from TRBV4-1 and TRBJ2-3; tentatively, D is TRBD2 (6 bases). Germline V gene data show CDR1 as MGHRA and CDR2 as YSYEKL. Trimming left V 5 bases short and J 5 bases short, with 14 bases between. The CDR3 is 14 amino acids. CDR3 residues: CASSYRDGGDTQYF. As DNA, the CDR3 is TGCGCCAGCAGCTACCGGGACGGGGGAGATACGCAGTATTTT.

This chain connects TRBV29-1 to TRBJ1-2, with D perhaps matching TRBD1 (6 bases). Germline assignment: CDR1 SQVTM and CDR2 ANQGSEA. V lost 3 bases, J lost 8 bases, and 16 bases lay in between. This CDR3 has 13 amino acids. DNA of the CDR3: TGCAGCGTTGACCGGGGGGCGTTTGAGGGCTACACCTTC. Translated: CSVDRGAFEGYTF.

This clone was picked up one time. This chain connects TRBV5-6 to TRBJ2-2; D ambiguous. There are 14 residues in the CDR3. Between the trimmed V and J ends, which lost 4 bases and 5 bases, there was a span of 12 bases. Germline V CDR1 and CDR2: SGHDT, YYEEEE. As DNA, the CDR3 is TGTGCCAGCAGCGTAAGGTCACTAACCGGGGAGCTGTTTTTT. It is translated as CASSVRSLTGELFF.

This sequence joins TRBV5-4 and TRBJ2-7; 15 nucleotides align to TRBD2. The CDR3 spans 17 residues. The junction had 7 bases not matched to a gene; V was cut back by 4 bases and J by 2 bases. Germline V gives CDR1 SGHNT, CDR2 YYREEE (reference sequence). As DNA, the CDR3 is TGTGCCAGCAGCAGAGGACTAGCGGGAGGGCCCCCCTACGAGCAGTACTTC. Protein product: CASSRGLAGGPPYEQYF. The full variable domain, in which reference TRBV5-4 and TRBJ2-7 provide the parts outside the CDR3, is ETGVTQSPTHLIKTRGQQVTLRCSSQSGHNTVSWYQQALGQGPQFIFQYYREEENGRGNFPPRFSGLQFPNYSSELNVNALELDDSALYLCASSRGLAGGPPYEQYFGPGTRLTVT.

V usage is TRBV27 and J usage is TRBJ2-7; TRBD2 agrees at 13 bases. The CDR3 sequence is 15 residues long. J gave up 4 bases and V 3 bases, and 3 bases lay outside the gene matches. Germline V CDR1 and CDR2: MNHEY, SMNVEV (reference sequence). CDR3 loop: CASSLGTSGKYEQYF. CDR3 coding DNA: TGTGCCAGCAGTTTGGGGACTAGCGGGAAGTACGAGCAGTACTTC.

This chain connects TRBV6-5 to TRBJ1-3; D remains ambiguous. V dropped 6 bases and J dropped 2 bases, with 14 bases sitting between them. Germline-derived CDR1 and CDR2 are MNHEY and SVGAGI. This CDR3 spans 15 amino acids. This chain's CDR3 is CASSGLTGPGNTIYF. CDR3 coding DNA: TGTGCCAGCAGCGGACTGACCGGGCCTGGAAACACCATATATTTT.